The clone carrying this T cell receptor (beta chain) occurred a few times. Its matching antigen is unknown. This entry comes from a study of T-cell memory formation after mild COVID-19. 5'RACE with constant-segment primers built TCRalpha and TCRbeta cDNA libraries with UMIs. TCRdb fed the 5' RACE reads into MiXCR, producing one record per CDR3 protein. Counted here are 150,000 to 200,000 distinct CDR3 sequences, about 20% occurring once; the ten biggest clones make up 23%. V lost 0 bases to trimming and J lost 4 bases, with 12 bases between them. Germline CDR1 and CDR2: SEHNR and FQNEAQ (reference sequence). This CDR3 region has 15 residues. Overall study results and limits: Largely, contracting CD4+ clones fell within CM and EM, and contracting CD8+ clones within EMRA. CD4/CD8 balance held among clones contracting day 15 to 85, and later expanders leaned CD4+.

Material: PBMCs or a T cell subset sorted from them (not recorded which). J is TRBJ1-2 and V is TRBV7-9, with D unclear. The origin of this receptor is an adult woman who had mild COVID-19 (a few samples of this study predate the infection). Cell type and time point are not known. As DNA, the CDR3 is TGTGCCAGCAGCTTAGCGCTGGTCGCACCCTATGGCTACACCTTC. Its protein product is CASSLALVAPYGYTF.